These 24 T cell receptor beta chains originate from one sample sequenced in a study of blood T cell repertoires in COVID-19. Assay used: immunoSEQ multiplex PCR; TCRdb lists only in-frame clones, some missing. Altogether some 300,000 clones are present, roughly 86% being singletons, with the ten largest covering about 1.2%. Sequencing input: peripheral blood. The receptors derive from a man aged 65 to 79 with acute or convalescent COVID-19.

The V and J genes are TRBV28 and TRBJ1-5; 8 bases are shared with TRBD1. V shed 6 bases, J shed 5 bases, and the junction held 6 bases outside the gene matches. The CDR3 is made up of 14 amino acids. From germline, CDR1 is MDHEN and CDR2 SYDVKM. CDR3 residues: CASSNGQGDQPQHF. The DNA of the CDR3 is TGTGCCAGCAGCAACGGACAGGGTGATCAGCCCCAGCATTTT.

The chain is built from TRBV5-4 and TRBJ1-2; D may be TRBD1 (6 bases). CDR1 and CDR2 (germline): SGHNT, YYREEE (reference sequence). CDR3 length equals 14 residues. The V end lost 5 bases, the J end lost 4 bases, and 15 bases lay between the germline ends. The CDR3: CASRTDSLVYGYTF. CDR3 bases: TGTGCCAGCAGAACGGACAGCCTTGTCTATGGCTACACCTTC.

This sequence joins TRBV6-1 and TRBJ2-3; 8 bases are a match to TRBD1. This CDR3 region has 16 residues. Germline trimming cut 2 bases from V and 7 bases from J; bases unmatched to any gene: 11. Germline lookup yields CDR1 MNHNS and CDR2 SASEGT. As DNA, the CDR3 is TGTGCCAGCAGTGAAACCAGTAGACAGGGGTGGAATACGCAGTATTTT. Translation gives CASSETSRQGWNTQYF.

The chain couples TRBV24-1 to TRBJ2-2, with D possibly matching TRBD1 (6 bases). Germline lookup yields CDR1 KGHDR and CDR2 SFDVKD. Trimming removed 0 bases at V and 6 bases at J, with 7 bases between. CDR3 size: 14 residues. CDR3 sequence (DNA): TGTGCCACCAGTGATTTGGGGGGCGCCGGGGAGCTGTTTTTT. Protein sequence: CATSDLGGAGELFF.

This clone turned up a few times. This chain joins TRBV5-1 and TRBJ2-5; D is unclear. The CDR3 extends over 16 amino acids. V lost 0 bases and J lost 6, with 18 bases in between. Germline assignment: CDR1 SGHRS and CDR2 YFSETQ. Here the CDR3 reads CASSLEGLSVLQTQYF. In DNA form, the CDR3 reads TGCGCCAGCAGCTTGGAAGGTCTCAGCGTCCTACAGACCCAGTACTTC.

The CDR3 region is CASSVESGGYIDEQFF. For the CDR3, the DNA is TGTGCCAGCAGCGTAGAGTCAGGGGGCTATATCGATGAGCAGTTCTTC. The chain is built from TRBV9 and TRBJ2-1, with 8 bases that match TRBD1. The junction had 10 bases not matched to a gene; V was cut back by 0 bases and J by 8 bases. The CDR3 contains 16 residues. Germline assignment: CDR1 SGDLS and CDR2 YYNGEE.

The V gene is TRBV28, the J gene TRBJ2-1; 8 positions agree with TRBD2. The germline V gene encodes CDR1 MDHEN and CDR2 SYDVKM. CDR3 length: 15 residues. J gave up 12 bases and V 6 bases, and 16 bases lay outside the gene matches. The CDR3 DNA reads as TGTGCCAGCAGACCCGGTCTAGCGGGTTTAGGGGGGCAGTTCTTC. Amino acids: CASRPGLAGLGGQFF.

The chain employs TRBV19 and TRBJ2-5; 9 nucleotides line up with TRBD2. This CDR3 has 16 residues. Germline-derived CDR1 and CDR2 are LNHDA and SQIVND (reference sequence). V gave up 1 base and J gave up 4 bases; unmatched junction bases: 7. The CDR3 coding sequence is TGTGCCAGTAGTATAGCGCGGCGGGAGGGCACAGAGACCCAGTACTTC. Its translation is CASSIARREGTETQYF.

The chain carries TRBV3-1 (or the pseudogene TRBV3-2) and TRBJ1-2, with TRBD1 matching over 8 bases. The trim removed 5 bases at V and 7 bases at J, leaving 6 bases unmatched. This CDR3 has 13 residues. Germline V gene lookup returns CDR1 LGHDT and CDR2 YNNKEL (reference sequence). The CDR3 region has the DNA TGTGCCAGCAGCTTGACAGGGGAAGGTGGCTACACCTTC. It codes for CASSLTGEGGYTF.

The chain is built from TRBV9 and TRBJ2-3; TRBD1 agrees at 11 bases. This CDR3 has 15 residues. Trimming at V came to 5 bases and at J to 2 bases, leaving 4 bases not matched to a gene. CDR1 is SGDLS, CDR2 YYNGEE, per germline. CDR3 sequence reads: CASSRTGGLTDTQYF. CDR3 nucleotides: TGTGCCAGCAGTCGGACAGGGGGCCTCACAGATACGCAGTATTTT.

CDR3 DNA: TGTGCCAGCAGTTACACCCCTGGAACAGGGGGCGAGCAGTACTTC. Amino acid sequence: CASSYTPGTGGEQYF. V and J are TRBV6-5 and TRBJ2-7; 8 bases align to TRBD1. This CDR3 comprises 15 residues. With V trimmed by 2 bases and J by 6 bases, 9 bases remained unmatched. The germline V gene encodes CDR1 MNHEY and CDR2 SVGAGI.

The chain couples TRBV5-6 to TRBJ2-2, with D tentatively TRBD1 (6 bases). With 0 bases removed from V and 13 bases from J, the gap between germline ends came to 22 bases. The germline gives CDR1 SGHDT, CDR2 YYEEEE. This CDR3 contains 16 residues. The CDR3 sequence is CASSLVRISGHPRLFF. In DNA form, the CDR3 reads TGTGCCAGCAGCTTGGTACGAATTTCGGGACATCCTCGGCTGTTTTTT.

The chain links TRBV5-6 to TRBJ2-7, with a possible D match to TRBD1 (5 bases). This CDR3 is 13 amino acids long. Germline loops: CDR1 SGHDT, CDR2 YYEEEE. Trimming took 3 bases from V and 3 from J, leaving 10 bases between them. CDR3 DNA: TGTGCCAGCAGCTCGCGACAGATCTACGAGCAGTACTTC. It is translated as CASSSRQIYEQYF. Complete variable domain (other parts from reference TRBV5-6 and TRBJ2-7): DAGVTQSPTHLIKTRGQQVTLRCSPKSGHDTVSWYQQALGQGPQFIFQYYEEEERQRGNFPDRFSGHQFPNYSSELNVNALLLGDSALYLCASSSRQIYEQYFGPGTRLTVT.

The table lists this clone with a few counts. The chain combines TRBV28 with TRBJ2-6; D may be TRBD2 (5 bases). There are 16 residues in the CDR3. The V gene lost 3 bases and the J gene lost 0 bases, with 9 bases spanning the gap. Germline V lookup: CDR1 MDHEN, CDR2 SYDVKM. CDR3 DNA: TGTGCCAGCAGTTTTAGAGGGAACTCTGGGGCCAACGTCCTGACTTTC. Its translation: CASSFRGNSGANVLTF.

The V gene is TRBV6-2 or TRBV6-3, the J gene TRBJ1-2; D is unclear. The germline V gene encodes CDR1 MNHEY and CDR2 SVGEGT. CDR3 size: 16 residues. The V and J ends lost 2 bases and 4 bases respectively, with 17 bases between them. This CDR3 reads CASSYPPIRLRYGYTF. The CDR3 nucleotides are TGTGCCAGCAGTTACCCCCCTATCAGGTTGCGCTATGGCTACACCTTC.

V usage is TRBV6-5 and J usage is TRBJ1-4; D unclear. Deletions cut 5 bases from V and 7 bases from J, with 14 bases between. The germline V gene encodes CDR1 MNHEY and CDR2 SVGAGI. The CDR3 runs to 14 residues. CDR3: CASSRGIGGEKLFF. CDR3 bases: TGTGCCAGCAGTAGAGGGATTGGAGGTGAAAAACTGTTTTTT.

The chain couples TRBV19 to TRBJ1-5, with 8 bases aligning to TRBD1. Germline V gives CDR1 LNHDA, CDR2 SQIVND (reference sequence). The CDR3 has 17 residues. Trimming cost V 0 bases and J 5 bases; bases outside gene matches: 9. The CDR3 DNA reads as TGTGCCAGTAGTATAGACCCCGGACAGGGTAGGTATCAGCCCCAGCATTTT. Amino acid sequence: CASSIDPGQGRYQPQHF.

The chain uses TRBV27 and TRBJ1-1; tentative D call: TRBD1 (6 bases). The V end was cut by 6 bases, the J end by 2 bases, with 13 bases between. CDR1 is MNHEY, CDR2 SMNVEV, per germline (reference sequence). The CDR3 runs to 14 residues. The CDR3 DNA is TGTGCCAGCAGGCTGGGGGGGCCCAACACTGAAGCTTTCTTT. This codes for CASRLGGPNTEAFF.

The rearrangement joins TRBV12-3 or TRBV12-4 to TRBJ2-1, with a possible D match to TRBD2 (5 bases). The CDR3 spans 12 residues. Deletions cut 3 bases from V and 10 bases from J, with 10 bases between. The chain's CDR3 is CASSLVAGEQFF. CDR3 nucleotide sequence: TGTGCCAGCAGTTTGGTGGCGGGCGAGCAGTTCTTC.

CDR3 DNA sequence: TGCGCCAGCAGCTTGGTGCCTGCAGGCGGCTACACCTTC. Translated: CASSLVPAGGYTF. The rearrangement uses TRBV5-1 and TRBJ1-2, with D hard to call. The CDR3 runs to 13 residues. The V end was cut by 0 bases, the J end by 8 bases, with 11 bases between. Germline V gene data show CDR1 as SGHRS and CDR2 as YFSETQ.

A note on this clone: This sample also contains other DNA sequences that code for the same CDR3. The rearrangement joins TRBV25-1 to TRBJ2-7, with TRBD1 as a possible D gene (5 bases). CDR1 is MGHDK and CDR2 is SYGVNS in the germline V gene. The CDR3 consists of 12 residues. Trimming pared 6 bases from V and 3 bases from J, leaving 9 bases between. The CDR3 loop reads CASSRRGYEQYF. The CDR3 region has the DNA TGTGCCAGCAGCCGAAGGGGCTACGAGCAGTACTTC.

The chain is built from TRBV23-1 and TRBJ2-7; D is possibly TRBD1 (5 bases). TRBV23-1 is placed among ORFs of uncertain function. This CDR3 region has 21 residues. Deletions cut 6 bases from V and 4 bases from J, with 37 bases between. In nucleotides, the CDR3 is TGCGCCAGCAGCCCCTGGGGCAGGGAAGCGCCTACATGGTTCTTCGTTTACGAGCAGTACTTC. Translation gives CASSPWGREAPTWFFVYEQYF.

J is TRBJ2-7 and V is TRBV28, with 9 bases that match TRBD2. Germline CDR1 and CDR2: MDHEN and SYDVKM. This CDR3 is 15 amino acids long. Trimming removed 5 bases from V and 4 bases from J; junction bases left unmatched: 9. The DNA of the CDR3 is TGTGCCAGCAGTACGCGACTAGCGGTCGTATACGAGCAGTACTTC. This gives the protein CASSTRLAVVYEQYF.

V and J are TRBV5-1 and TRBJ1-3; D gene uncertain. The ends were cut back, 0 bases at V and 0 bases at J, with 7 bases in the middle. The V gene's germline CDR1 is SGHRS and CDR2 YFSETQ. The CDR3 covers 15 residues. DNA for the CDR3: TGCGCCAGCAGCTTGGGGGAGAGCTCTGGAAACACCATATATTTT. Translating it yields CASSLGESSGNTIYF.